Following are 13 T cell receptor beta chains from one sample sequenced in a study of blood T cell repertoires in COVID-19. Method: immunoSEQ multiplex PCR; TCRdb's copy keeps in-frame clones and lacks some. The sample contains 85,000 to 95,000 clones, around nine tenths of which appear only once. What was sequenced was peripheral blood. Receptor source: a woman between 50 and 59 years old in a cohort sampled during active COVID-19.

This clone showed up just once. This chain connects TRBV2 to TRBJ2-1; TRBD2 matches at 10 bases. V lost 7 bases to trimming and J lost 9 bases; unmatched junction nucleotides: 9. This CDR3 comprises 14 residues. Per germline, CDR1 SNHLY and CDR2 FYNNEI. The CDR3 DNA follows: TGTGCCAGCATCGGGGTTAGCGGGAGGTTTGAGCAGTTCTTC. Amino acid sequence: CASIGVSGRFEQFF.

On this clone itself: The same CDR3 also results from other DNA sequences found in this sample. The V gene is TRBV3-1 (or the pseudogene TRBV3-2), the J gene TRBJ1-1, with 7 bases lining up with TRBD1. Germline loops: CDR1 LGHDT, CDR2 YNNKEL (reference sequence). V gave up 1 base and J gave up 5 bases; unmatched junction bases: 4. The CDR3 contains 14 residues. CDR3 loop: CASSQGQGGTEAFF. In DNA, the CDR3 is TGTGCCAGCAGCCAAGGACAGGGTGGAACTGAAGCTTTCTTT.

Comments on this clone: The sample holds other DNA sequences that translate to the same CDR3. The CDR3, as DNA: TGTGCCAGCTCACCATCAGGGTATAGCAATCAGCCCCAGCATTTT. This sequence encodes CASSPSGYSNQPQHF. This chain joins TRBV18 and TRBJ1-5, with D tentatively TRBD1 (5 bases). Germline V CDR1 and CDR2: KGHSH, LQKENI. Trimming removed 2 bases from V and 0 bases from J, with 8 bases in between. This CDR3 spans 15 amino acids. Supplemented by reference TRBV18 and TRBJ1-5, the full variable domain reads NAGVMQNPRHLVRRRGQEARLRCSPMKGHSHVYWYRQLPEEGLKFMVYLQKENIIDESGMPKERFSAEFPKEGPSILRIQQVVRGDSAAYFCASSPSGYSNQPQHFGDGTRLSIL.

This chain joins TRBV4-2 and TRBJ1-1, with TRBD1 identical over 9 bases. The CDR3 is 17 residues long. Germline lookup yields CDR1 LGHNA and CDR2 YNFKEQ. The V gene end was trimmed by 1 base and the J gene end by 1 base; junction bases not matched to a gene: 7. The CDR3 loop reads CASSQATKGQGNTEAFF. The CDR3 DNA reads as TGTGCCAGCAGCCAAGCAACGAAGGGACAGGGGAACACTGAAGCTTTCTTT.

CDR3 DNA: TGTGCCAGCAGTTTCCTCGTGAGGGGGCAGCAGTACTTC. This sequence encodes CASSFLVRGQQYF. This rearrangement joins TRBV28 to TRBJ2-7; 7 bases align to TRBD1. V lost 3 bases, J lost 8 bases, and 7 bases stayed unmatched. This CDR3 region has 13 residues. The germline V gene encodes CDR1 MDHEN and CDR2 SYDVKM.

The J gene is TRBJ2-7, the V gene TRBV6-5, with a weak D call TRBD2 (5 bases). This CDR3 has 12 residues. The V and J ends lost 7 bases and 5 bases respectively, with 12 bases between them. Germline assignment: CDR1 MNHEY and CDR2 SVGAGI. The CDR3 reads CASTTPGDEQYF. The CDR3 coding sequence is TGTGCCAGCACCACCCCCGGGGACGAGCAGTACTTC.

V usage is TRBV3-1 (or the pseudogene TRBV3-2) and J usage is TRBJ1-6, with 7 bases identical to TRBD1. V trimming: 4 bases; J trimming: 10 bases; junction bases outside the gene matches: 7. This CDR3 comprises 14 residues. In germline, CDR1 is LGHDT, CDR2 YNNKEL (reference sequence). CDR3 residues: CASSLQGNRSPLHF. CDR3 in DNA: TGTGCCAGCAGCCTACAGGGGAACCGGTCACCCCTCCACTTT.

This chain links TRBV28 with TRBJ1-2, with unresolved D. V lost 2 bases and J 7 bases, leaving 11 bases between the germline ends. The CDR3 is 13 amino acids. From germline, CDR1 is MDHEN and CDR2 SYDVKM. The DNA of the CDR3 is TGTGCCAGCAGTTTAGGAGGGCCCGGTGGCTACACCTTC. Translating it yields CASSLGGPGGYTF.

The gene calls are TRBV27 and TRBJ2-1; maybe TRBD2 (5 bases). CDR1 is MNHEY and CDR2 is SMNVEV in the germline V gene (reference sequence). CDR3 length equals 16 residues. Trimming stripped 7 bases from V and 4 bases from J, with 20 bases between. CDR3 residues: CASTPTDRGLYNEQFF. The CDR3 region has the DNA TGTGCCAGCACACCTACGGACCGCGGACTTTACAATGAGCAGTTCTTC.

The V gene is TRBV11-2, the J gene TRBJ2-3; TRBD2 agrees at 8 bases. The V segment lost 4 bases and the J segment 4 bases; nucleotides outside the gene matches: 16. The CDR3 is 18 residues long. Germline lookup yields CDR1 SGHAT and CDR2 FQNNGV. The CDR3 DNA is TGTGCCAGCAGCTCGGACGTTCTGGGACTAGACAAGTCAGATACGCAGTATTTT. Translating gives CASSSDVLGLDKSDTQYF.

The count of this clone is one. The genes are TRBV11-3 and TRBJ2-5; 9 bases align to TRBD2. V trimming: 4 bases; J trimming: 5 bases; junction bases outside the gene matches: 2. The germline V gene has CDR1 SGHNT and CDR2 YENEEA. The CDR3 covers 13 residues. The CDR3 DNA is TGTGCCAGCAGCTCGACTAGCGGTGAGACCCAGTACTTC. Protein: CASSSTSGETQYF.

The genes are TRBV18 and TRBJ2-2; 8 nucleotides match TRBD2. Germline V gene lookup returns CDR1 KGHSH and CDR2 LQKENI. The CDR3 runs 17 residues. Germline trimming cut 1 base from V and 5 bases from J; bases unmatched to any gene: 9. The CDR3 nucleotides read TGTGCCAGCTCACCACAGCGGGCGGGAGGAGGAACCGGGGAGCTGTTTTTT. Translating it yields CASSPQRAGGGTGELFF.

The chain recombines TRBV6-6 with TRBJ1-2, with a possible D match to TRBD1 (5 bases). The germline CDR1 and CDR2 sequences are MNHNY and SVGAGI (reference sequence). The V gene lost 8 bases and the J gene lost 4 bases, with 20 bases spanning the gap. This CDR3 contains 15 residues. The DNA for the CDR3 is TGTGCCAGCGTGGTCGGTACAGGCCCAACCTATGGCTACACCTTC. Amino acid sequence: CASVVGTGPTYGYTF.